This TCR beta chain was captured by sequencing in a study of CD8 T cells in Susac syndrome. CDR3 size: 15 residues. Germline CDR1 MNHEY, CDR2 SVGAGI. Trimming shortened V by 6 bases and J by 4 bases, and 15 bases separated the two germline ends. High-throughput TCR beta sequencing covered peripheral CD8+ and CD4+ T cells. Reverse transcription of about 0.45 to 1 ug RNA used random hexamers. TCRdb reprocessed the immunoSEQ multiplex PCR reads via MiXCR and lists one record per CDR3 protein. The sample carries about 47,000 distinct CDR3 sequences, 85% to 95% recorded once. The chain couples TRBV6-5 to TRBJ1-4, with no clear D. The sequencing sample was made of CD8+ T cells from PBMCs. This clonotype originated in a human donor in good health. The CDR3 loop reads CASSSRENFNEKLFF. In nucleotides, the CDR3 is TGTGCCAGCAGCTCCCGGGAGAATTTTAATGAAAAACTGTTTTTT.